This passage covers 16 T cell receptor beta chains from one sample sequenced in a study of radiotherapy plus CTLA-4 blockade in lung cancer listed by TCRdb under 2018. The library was made by the immunoSEQ multiplex PCR assay. TCRdb retrieved this table from immuneACCESS and kept in-frame rearrangements only. Not all clones are present; in checked studies, unresolved V genes account for under half, and no reason is known for the remainder. The sample yields 81,000 or so clones; approximately 84% were counted once. The top ten clones comprise about 0.79% of the sample. The sample in question was peripheral blood, obtained from a patient treated with radiotherapy plus ipilimumab. Receptors originate from a human donor with non-small cell lung cancer who had stable disease on radiotherapy plus ipilimumab.

The rearrangement uses TRBV1 and TRBJ1-4; the DNA was not compared with TRBD1, the D call given in the table. TRBV1 is noted as a pseudogene. The CDR3 totals 18 residues. The CDR3 DNA reads TGCACCAGCAGCCCCCGACAGAACTACGGTAAGGGTAATGAAAAACTGTTTTTT. Protein product: CTSSPRQNYGKGNEKLFF.

The chain combines TRBV6-5 with TRBJ1-2; 9 bases are shared with TRBD1. The J segment lost 8 bases and the V segment lost 8 bases, leaving 12 bases of the junction unmatched. The germline V gene has CDR1 MNHEY and CDR2 SVGAGI. The CDR3 runs to 14 residues. CDR3 nucleotides: TGTGCCAGCCGATCCACAGGGGGCGCGGGAGGCTACACCTTC. Amino acids: CASRSTGGAGGYTF.

The chain joins TRBV7-3 to TRBJ2-3; D unclear. Trimming pared 5 bases from V and 5 bases from J, leaving 8 bases between. The CDR3 loop spans 12 amino acids. The germline V gene encodes CDR1 SGHTA and CDR2 FQGTGA. The CDR3: CASSALLDTQYF. The CDR3 nucleotides read TGTGCCAGCAGCGCTCTACTAGATACGCAGTATTTT. Together with reference TRBV7-3 and TRBJ2-3, the CDR3 gives the full variable domain: GAGVSQTPSNKVTEKGKYVELRCDPISGHTALYWYRQSLGQGPEFLIYFQGTGAADDSGLPNDRFFAVRPEGSVSTLKIQRTERGDSAVYLCASSALLDTQYFGPGTRLTVL.

The V call is TRBV27, the J call TRBJ2-5, with D unclear. Trimming removed 1 base from V and 4 bases from J, with 10 bases in between. Germline V gene data show CDR1 as MNHEY and CDR2 as SMNVEV (reference sequence). The CDR3 loop spans 14 amino acids. This CDR3 reads CASSLYPSRETQYF. CDR3 sequence (DNA): TGTGCCAGCAGTTTATACCCCTCTAGAGAGACCCAGTACTTC.

The chain recombines TRBV28 with TRBJ2-5, with TRBD2 matching over 11 bases. CDR1 and CDR2 from the germline V gene are MDHEN and SYDVKM. This CDR3 has 16 amino acids. V shed 1 base, J shed 5 bases, and the junction held 6 bases outside the gene matches. The CDR3 here is CASSLFLAGGQETQYF. CDR3 nucleotide sequence: TGTGCCAGCAGTTTATTTCTAGCGGGAGGCCAGGAGACCCAGTACTTC.

The rearrangement joins TRBV14 to TRBJ2-5, with TRBD1 matching over 7 bases. The CDR3 extends over 16 amino acids. Trimming at V came to 0 bases and at J to 3 bases, leaving 7 bases not matched to a gene. Germline values: CDR1 SGHDN, CDR2 FVKESK. The CDR3 DNA reads TGTGCCAGCAGCCAAGATCCAACAGGGGCTGAAGAGACCCAGTACTTC. Protein: CASSQDPTGAEETQYF.

This chain links TRBV5-5 with TRBJ2-1; TRBD1 matches at 7 bases. Germline CDR1 and CDR2: SGHKS and YYEKEE (reference sequence). Trimming at V came to 4 bases and at J to 2 bases, leaving 6 bases not matched to a gene. The CDR3 is 15 residues long. The CDR3 reads CASSGTASPYNEQFF. The CDR3 DNA follows: TGTGCCAGCAGCGGGACAGCGAGTCCCTACAATGAGCAGTTCTTC.

The CDR3 region has the DNA TGTGCCAGCAGTCACGGGCAGGACAATCAGCCCCAGCATTTT. Translating gives CASSHGQDNQPQHF. The V call is TRBV6-5, the J call TRBJ1-5; D not resolved. The CDR3 contains 14 residues. Germline-derived CDR1 and CDR2 are MNHEY and SVGAGI. V was clipped by 5 bases and J by 3 bases, with 11 bases between them.

The CDR3 DNA is TGTGCCAGCAGGCGGGACTACTACAATGAGCAGTTCTTC. Amino acid sequence: CASRRDYYNEQFF. The chain recombines TRBV28 with TRBJ2-1; 7 positions match TRBD2. Germline CDR1 reads MDHEN; CDR2 reads SYDVKM. CDR3 length: 13 residues. J was trimmed by 3 bases and V by 6 bases; bases with no gene match: 2.

This clone appeared a few times. The genes are TRBV6-6 and TRBJ2-7; D gene uncertain. V was clipped by 10 bases and J by 4 bases, with 14 bases between them. Germline V gene data show CDR1 as MNHNY and CDR2 as SVGAGI (reference sequence). The CDR3 totals 12 residues. The CDR3 DNA follows: TGTGCCACCCGACACTTCGGGTACGAGCAGTACTTC. Protein product: CATRHFGYEQYF.

The chain recombines TRBV5-6 with TRBJ2-5; 14 positions match TRBD2. J lost 2 bases, V lost 4 bases, and 1 base had no gene match. This CDR3 spans 15 amino acids. Germline-derived CDR1 and CDR2 are SGHDT and YYEEEE. CDR3 sequence: CASSRTSGGQETQYF. The CDR3 nucleotides read TGTGCCAGCAGCAGGACTAGCGGGGGGCAAGAGACCCAGTACTTC.

This chain uses TRBV6-1 with TRBJ1-5; 8 bases match TRBD1. CDR3 length: 15 amino acids. Germline values: CDR1 MNHNS, CDR2 SASEGT. The V gene end was trimmed by 1 base and the J gene end by 3 bases; junction bases not matched to a gene: 2. CDR3 region: CASSEVTGDNQPQHF. The CDR3 DNA reads TGTGCCAGCAGTGAAGTGACAGGGGACAATCAGCCCCAGCATTTT.

J is TRBJ1-4 and V is TRBV27, with a possible D match to TRBD1 (5 bases). Germline CDR1 reads MNHEY; CDR2 reads SMNVEV (reference sequence). The CDR3 contains 14 residues. Trimming removed 5 bases from V and 10 bases from J, with 17 bases in between. DNA of the CDR3: TGTGCCAGCAGTCCCGGGACGTCCGAAGCAAAACTGTTTTTT. Protein sequence: CASSPGTSEAKLFF.

The gene calls are TRBV6-1 and TRBJ1-6, with D possibly TRBD1 on 5 matching bases. The germline V gene encodes CDR1 MNHNS and CDR2 SASEGT. This CDR3 contains 13 residues. The V gene lost 6 bases and the J gene lost 8 bases, with 11 bases spanning the gap. CDR3 residues: CASSLLGDSPLHF. CDR3 nucleotide sequence: TGTGCCAGCAGCCTCTTGGGGGATTCACCCCTCCACTTT.

This clone was seen a few times. This rearrangement joins TRBV5-1 to TRBJ2-5, with 7 nucleotides matching TRBD2. The CDR3 consists of 14 residues. J lost 4 bases, V lost 5 bases, and 8 bases had no gene match. Germline CDR1 reads SGHRS; CDR2 reads YFSETQ. The CDR3 bases are TGCGCCAGCAGTCGAGCGGGGCGGGCAGAGACCCAGTACTTC. Translating it yields CASSRAGRAETQYF.

This clone was found a few times. The V and J genes are TRBV19 and TRBJ2-7; D is undetermined. This CDR3 spans 13 amino acids. V gave up 3 bases and J gave up 0 bases, with 6 bases separating them. Germline V gene data show CDR1 as LNHDA and CDR2 as SQIVND (reference sequence). CDR3 sequence (DNA): TGTGCCAGTAGTATGGGCAGCTCCTACGAGCAGTACTTC. Translating gives CASSMGSSYEQYF.